The clone carrying this TCR delta chain is judged medium-sized. The target antigen is unknown. The sample comes from a study of Vδ1+ human thymocytes. Study-level points and caveats: Highly polyclonal TRG and TRD repertoires with Gaussian CDR3 length distributions appeared in thymus. Despite high sort purity, roughly 20% of thymic T cell receptor delta sequences were Vdelta2. Donors shared many TRG clonotypes but few TRD clonotypes.

After alphabeta T cell depletion, CD3+ Vdelta1+ Vdelta2- thymocytes were sorted. RNA was extracted from the cells and then reverse transcribed. The CDR3 regions were amplified by multiplex PCR from V-gene primers to a constant-region primer. TCRdb re-called the multiplex PCR reads via CATT. The sample records some 54,000 delta-chain clones, around a sixth being singletons. Germline CDR1 reads GEAIGNYY; CDR2 reads EKD. The CDR3 is made up of 14 amino acids. The V gene end was trimmed by 5 bases and the J gene end by 0 bases; junction bases not matched to a gene: 4. This sequence was found in a boy in the first two years of life who had congenital heart surgery. V and J are TRDV2 and TRDJ1, with TRDD3 identical over 8 bases. Sequencing input: Vdelta1+ gamma-delta thymocytes from the thymus. Stated subset: FACS-sorted CD3+ TCRalphabeta- TCRVdelta1+ TCRVdelta2- thymocytes. This CDR3 is CACGLGDNTDKLIF. The CDR3 DNA reads as TGTGCCTGTGGCCTGGGGGACAACACCGATAAACTCATCTTT.